Described below is a single T cell receptor (beta chain) sequence and its context. Antigen specificity is unknown. The entry originates in a study of radiotherapy plus CTLA-4 blockade in lung cancer. Overall study context: Objective response was observed in over 15% of patients, and disease control in less than 35%. Study results and limitations: Early clone dynamics of blood T cells, plus interferon-beta, reportedly predicted response best. In blood, tumor-derived TCR clones expanded after radiotherapy plus ipilimumab.

Ipilimumab CTLA-4 blockade and focal radiation were given to patients with chemo-refractory metastatic non-small-cell lung cancer. CDR3 length: 12 amino acids. The V segment lost 6 bases and the J segment 5 bases; nucleotides outside the gene matches: 2. Germline CDR1 is SNHLY and CDR2 is FYNNEI. Sequenced by immunoSEQ multiplex PCR; TCRdb stores in-frame clones only, minus some. The sample shows 50,000 to 65,000 clones, 70% to 85% of them seen only once. The rearrangement uses TRBV2 and TRBJ1-1; TRBD1 matches at 8 bases. Specimen: peripheral blood, collected from a patient treated with radiotherapy plus ipilimumab. The source is a human donor with non-small cell lung cancer whose response to radiotherapy plus ipilimumab could not be evaluated. CDR3 sequence: CASSGQGTEAFF. The CDR3 DNA is TGTGCCAGCAGCGGACAGGGAACTGAAGCTTTCTTT.